This entry lists 22 T cell receptor beta chains sequenced from one sample in a study of T cell repertoires in cytomegalovirus infection. One entry per CDR3 protein results from TCRdb running MiXCR on the reads. Found here are some 220,000 distinct CDR3 sequences, approximately 13% of them singletons; the top ten hold 1.5% to 2%. The specimen was PBMCs. These receptors were collected from a human donor in good health (CMV status not recorded). Some clones in this sample may be carry-over from other donors' samples.

This clonotype was detected many times. The chain has TRBV12-5 and TRBJ2-5; D is unresolved. Per germline, CDR1 LGHNT and CDR2 FRNRAP. Between the trimmed V and J ends, which lost 4 bases and 13 bases, there was a span of 19 bases. The CDR3 extends over 13 amino acids. CDR3 DNA: TGTGCTAGTGGTTCCGACCCGGAACCTCTCACGTACTTC. Its translation is CASGSDPEPLTYF.

This clonotype was observed at least ten times. This sequence joins TRBV5-1 and TRBJ2-5, with a tentative D call TRBD1 (7 bases). Trimming left V 1 base short and J 3 bases short, with 13 bases between. CDR3 size: 15 residues. Germline CDR1 and CDR2: SGHRS and YFSETQ. The CDR3 DNA is TGCGCCAGCAGCTTGAGGAGGGGGCGGGAAGAGACCCAGTACTTC. Translated: CASSLRRGREETQYF.

The chain combines TRBV7-6 with TRBJ1-2; 11 nucleotides align to TRBD1. V lost 5 bases and J lost 4; bases outside the gene matches: 6. CDR3 size: 15 residues. Germline V gene data show CDR1 as SGHVS and CDR2 as FNYEAQ. As DNA, the CDR3 is TGTGCCAGCAGCCCCGGGACAGGGGGTGGCTATGGCTACACCTTC. Its protein product is CASSPGTGGGYGYTF.

The genes are TRBV18 and TRBJ1-1; D ambiguous. The CDR3 runs to 15 residues. Germline lookup yields CDR1 KGHSH and CDR2 LQKENI. The V gene lost 8 bases and the J gene lost 1 base, with 17 bases spanning the gap. CDR3 loop: CASPPTLHTNTEAFF. CDR3 in DNA: TGTGCCAGCCCCCCCACCTTACATACGAACACTGAAGCTTTCTTT.

This clonotype has just a few counts. The chain employs TRBV15 and TRBJ2-5, with TRBD1 identical over 8 bases. The J segment lost 5 bases and the V segment lost 0 bases, leaving 5 bases of the junction unmatched. Germline-derived CDR1 and CDR2 are LNHNV and YYDKDF (reference sequence). The length of the CDR3 is 15 residues. DNA of the CDR3: TGTGCCACCAGCAGAGATTACAGGGGGACGGAGACCCAGTACTTC. Translating it yields CATSRDYRGTETQYF.

The CDR3 DNA sequence: TGCGCCAGCAGCCAAGGAAGGGGAGGTAGCTACGAGCAGTACTTC. Translation gives CASSQGRGGSYEQYF. The chain has TRBV4-1 and TRBJ2-7, with D maybe TRBD2 (6 bases). Germline CDR1 MGHRA, CDR2 YSYEKL. This CDR3 is built from 15 residues. Trimming removed 1 base at V and 3 bases at J, with 13 bases between.

The chain employs TRBV6-5 and TRBJ2-1; 9 positions match TRBD2. The CDR3 consists of 15 residues. From germline, CDR1 is MNHEY and CDR2 SVGAGI. V shed 6 bases and J 8 bases; nucleotides not matched to a gene: 11. The CDR3 DNA reads as TGTGCCAGCAGGCCTCGGGCGGGGGGGCCGGATGAGCAGTTCTTC. Its translation is CASRPRAGGPDEQFF.

This clonotype was picked up many times. The V gene is TRBV5-5, the J gene TRBJ1-4; D possibly corresponds to TRBD1 (6 bases). This CDR3 has 16 residues. Trimming stripped 1 base from V and 0 bases from J, with 10 bases between. CDR1 is SGHKS and CDR2 is YYEKEE in the germline V gene (reference sequence). CDR3 in DNA: TGTGCCAGCAGCTTGTGGGGGCCGGCAACTAATGAAAAACTGTTTTTT. Translating gives CASSLWGPATNEKLFF.

This clonotype appeared many times. The chain is built from TRBV7-2 and TRBJ2-1; D is unclear. The CDR3 length is 16 residues. Trimming left V 5 bases short and J 4 bases short, with 18 bases between. Germline CDR1 and CDR2: SGHTA and FQGNSA. The CDR3 DNA reads TGTGCCAGCAGCCCCCCCGGGCTAACCCTTTACAATGAGCAGTTCTTC. Translation: CASSPPGLTLYNEQFF.

J is TRBJ1-5 and V is TRBV29-1; possible D gene TRBD1, 6 bases. In germline, CDR1 is SQVTM, CDR2 ANQGSEA. The CDR3 length is 13 residues. Trimming took 4 bases from V and 5 from J, leaving 12 bases between them. The CDR3 nucleotides read TGCAGCGTTGCCTCGGGGGGCGATCAGCCCCAGCATTTT. It is translated as CSVASGGDQPQHF.

This clonotype showed up just a few times. The CDR3 reads CASSPYNTGELFF. In DNA form, the CDR3 reads TGTGCCAGCAGCCCCTATAACACCGGGGAGCTGTTTTTT. The gene calls are TRBV7-2 and TRBJ2-2; D not resolved. The CDR3 has 13 residues. The germline CDR1 and CDR2 sequences are SGHTA and FQGNSA. Trimming removed 5 bases from V and 2 bases from J, with 6 bases in between.

This clonotype was observed at least ten times. The V call is TRBV7-9, the J call TRBJ1-6; a weak D match, TRBD1 (6 bases). Germline V lookup: CDR1 SEHNR, CDR2 FQNEAQ (reference sequence). The CDR3 is made up of 13 amino acids. V was pared by 0 bases and J by 11 bases, with 8 bases between. The DNA of the CDR3 is TGTGCCAGCAGCTTAGCGGGGGCAGCACCCCTCCACTTT. This gives the protein CASSLAGAAPLHF. The full variable domain, with the rest looked up from reference TRBV7-9 and TRBJ1-6, is DTGVSQNPRHKITKRGQNVTFRCDPISEHNRLYWYRQTLGQGPEFLTYFQNEAQLEKSRLLSDRFSAERPKGSFSTLEIQRTEQGDSAMYLCASSLAGAAPLHFGNGTRLTVT.

J is TRBJ1-1 and V is TRBV15; a possible D gene is TRBD1 (5 bases). From germline, CDR1 is LNHNV and CDR2 YYDKDF (reference sequence). With 0 bases removed from V and 2 bases from J, the gap between germline ends came to 13 bases. The CDR3 is made up of 16 amino acids. In DNA, the CDR3 is TGTGCCACCAGCAGAGATCCTCGGGGGGGTAACACTGAAGCTTTCTTT. It yields the protein CATSRDPRGGNTEAFF.

There are many counts of this clonotype. The chain carries TRBV29-1 and TRBJ1-2; D uncertain. Per the germline V gene, CDR1 is SQVTM and CDR2 is ANQGSEA. The CDR3 covers 14 residues. Trimming took 6 bases from V and 8 from J, leaving 22 bases between them. CDR3 nucleotide sequence: TGCAGCGTCCCAGGTGGAGGTGAGGGCCTAGGCTACACCTTC. It codes for CSVPGGGEGLGYTF.

The sample holds many counts of this clonotype. The rearrangement links TRBV25-1 to TRBJ2-7; no clear D gene. The length of the CDR3 is 11 residues. The germline V and J ends were trimmed by 1 base and 5 bases, with 3 bases remaining between them. CDR1 is MGHDK, CDR2 SYGVNS, per germline. This chain's CDR3 is CASSESHEQYF. The CDR3 DNA reads as TGTGCCAGCAGTGAATCCCACGAGCAGTACTTC.

This clonotype has a count of ten or more. V and J are TRBV6-6 and TRBJ2-1; TRBD2 matches at 14 bases. Germline trimming cut 4 bases from V and 7 bases from J; bases unmatched to any gene: 9. Germline CDR1 is MNHNY and CDR2 is SVGAGI (reference sequence). This CDR3 is built from 17 residues. The chain's CDR3 is CASSSRTSGGPMNEQFF. CDR3 sequence (DNA): TGTGCCAGCAGTTCTAGGACTAGCGGGGGGCCCATGAATGAGCAGTTCTTC.

Ten or more counts support this clonotype. J is TRBJ2-3 and V is TRBV7-3, with TRBD1 as a possible D gene (7 bases). V shed 5 bases and J shed 1 base, with 19 bases lying between them. Germline lookup yields CDR1 SGHTA and CDR2 FQGTGA. The CDR3 sequence is 17 residues long. This chain's CDR3 is CASSPTNGGGGTDTQYF. The CDR3 nucleotides are TGTGCCAGCAGCCCCACCAATGGAGGGGGCGGCACAGATACGCAGTATTTT.

This sequence joins TRBV28 and TRBJ1-1; D remains unclear. The CDR3 has 14 residues. Germline V lookup: CDR1 MDHEN, CDR2 SYDVKM. Trimming shortened V by 2 bases and J by 5 bases, and 12 bases separated the two germline ends. The CDR3 DNA sequence: TGTGCCAGCAGTTTAAGGGAAAGACGGACTGAAGCTTTCTTT. This translates into CASSLRERRTEAFF.

This rearrangement joins TRBV29-1 to TRBJ2-3; perhaps D is TRBD1 or TRBD2 (5 bases each). V gave up 6 bases and J gave up 3 bases, with 16 bases separating them. This CDR3 spans 14 amino acids. Per the germline V gene, CDR1 is SQVTM and CDR2 is ANQGSEA. CDR3 sequence (DNA): TGCAGCGTCACTCCCCGGGGACGGACAGATACGCAGTATTTT. It is translated as CSVTPRGRTDTQYF.

Here the CDR3 reads CATSSGQGAIYNEQFF. Written as DNA, the CDR3 is TGTGCCACCAGCAGTGGTCAGGGGGCGATCTACAATGAGCAGTTCTTC. The chain joins TRBV15 to TRBJ2-1, with 8 positions matching TRBD1. V trimming: 3 bases; J trimming: 3 bases; junction bases outside the gene matches: 7. Germline V gene lookup returns CDR1 LNHNV and CDR2 YYDKDF (reference sequence). CDR3 length equals 16 residues.

The table lists this clonotype with many counts. The chain employs TRBV12-3 or TRBV12-4 and TRBJ2-7; TRBD2 matches 10 bases. The CDR3 runs to 14 residues. The V gene end was trimmed by 8 bases and the J gene end by 4 bases; junction bases not matched to a gene: 8. CDR3 in DNA: TGTGCCAGCTCCCAGCAGGGACTAGCGTACGAGCAGTACTTC. It is translated as CASSQQGLAYEQYF.

The rearrangement joins TRBV29-1 to TRBJ1-2; D gene uncertain. V was pared by 3 bases and J by 4 bases, with 9 bases between. The CDR3 length is 12 residues. From germline, CDR1 is SQVTM and CDR2 ANQGSEA. This CDR3 reads CSVEAGSYGYTF. The DNA of the CDR3 is TGCAGCGTTGAGGCGGGATCCTATGGCTACACCTTC.